This T cell receptor beta chain emerged from a study of response to subunit inactivated influenza vaccine. One entry per CDR3 protein, called by TCRdb with MiXCR from the RT-PCR reads. The sample holds 200,000 to 300,000 distinct CDR3 sequences; approximately 12% are singletons and the top ten take less than 8.5%. The table lists this clonotype with many counts. Its cognate antigen is unknown. Germline CDR1 reads SEHNR; CDR2 reads FQNEAQ (reference sequence). There are 14 residues in the CDR3. The ends lost 7 bases at V and 10 bases at J; junction bases unmatched: 15. Study results and limitations: Every seasonal influenza vaccination brings in few new T cells, the authors suggested.

The chain recombines TRBV7-9 with TRBJ1-2, with 7 bases that match TRBD1. The sample in question was non-naive T cells sorted from PBMCs, obtained approximately 15 days before vaccination. This TCR came from a man aged 50 to 59 who received an inactivated influenza vaccine. CDR3 bases: TGTGCCAGCACCATAGGGGGCCTCTTAAAGGACTACACCTTC. This sequence encodes CASTIGGLLKDYTF.